Presented here are 17 T cell receptor beta chains from one specimen sequenced in a study of blood T cells in healthy people across ages. With a J-beta primer mix and a sample-barcoded 5' primer, a second PCR ran roughly 7 to 11 cycles. One entry per CDR3 protein results from TCRdb running MiXCR on the 5' RACE reads. Found here are approximately 800,000 distinct CDR3 sequences, about 42% of them singletons; the top ten hold 15% to 20%. Source material: blood. Receptors originate from an elderly man in good health.

The J gene is TRBJ2-3, the V gene TRBV4-3; D not certain. Trimming pared 0 bases from V and 12 bases from J, leaving 19 bases between. CDR3 size: 15 residues. Per germline, CDR1 LGHNA and CDR2 YSLEER. The CDR3 region has the DNA TGCGCCAGCAGCCAAGAGATCTCCCGGCCCAATCCCCAGTATTTT. It encodes CASSQEISRPNPQYF.

The chain is built from TRBV3-1 and TRBJ2-5; a weak D match, TRBD1 (6 bases). The CDR3 is 15 residues long. The germline V gene has CDR1 LGHDT and CDR2 YNNKEL (reference sequence). The V and J ends lost 2 bases and 4 bases respectively, with 14 bases between them. The CDR3 loop reads CASSQLGQIGETQYF. For the CDR3, the DNA is TGTGCCAGCAGCCAACTGGGACAAATCGGAGAGACCCAGTACTTC.

This clonotype occurred a few times. The chain has TRBV9 and TRBJ2-1; D unclear. Trimming shortened V by 0 bases and J by 6 bases, and 10 bases separated the two germline ends. Germline values: CDR1 SGDLS, CDR2 YYNGEE. CDR3 length: 14 residues. The CDR3 region is CASSVELEPNEQFF. CDR3 DNA sequence: TGTGCCAGCAGCGTAGAATTAGAACCCAATGAGCAGTTCTTC.

V and J are TRBV4-3 and TRBJ2-7; no clear D. Germline V gene sequence: CDR1 LGHNA, CDR2 YSLEER. V was trimmed by 1 base and J by 3 bases, leaving 10 bases between them. The CDR3 spans 14 residues. CDR3 sequence reads: CASSQGAAIYEQYF. The DNA for the CDR3 is TGCGCCAGCAGCCAAGGGGCCGCGATCTACGAGCAGTACTTC.

Concerning this clonotype itself: A much more abundant neighbour one base away suggests this may be a read error. The chain links TRBV11-3 to TRBJ2-3; no reliable D call. Germline V gives CDR1 SGHNT, CDR2 YENEEA. The CDR3 spans 17 residues. The chain's CDR3 is CAGSLDQARWVTDTQYF. CDR3 DNA sequence: TGTGCCGGCAGCTTAGATCAGGCCCGGTGGGTCACAGATACGCAGTATTTT.

The chain links TRBV5-1 to TRBJ2-3; 12 bases map to TRBD2. Per the germline V gene, CDR1 is SGHRS and CDR2 is YFSETQ. The V gene end was trimmed by 3 bases and the J gene end by 1 base; junction bases not matched to a gene: 6. The length of the CDR3 is 17 residues. The CDR3 protein is CASSSKRTSGGTDTQYF. CDR3 bases: TGCGCCAGCAGCTCTAAACGGACTAGCGGGGGCACAGATACGCAGTATTTT.

This chain connects TRBV11-1 to TRBJ2-3, with D uncertain. The length of the CDR3 is 14 residues. V lost 4 bases and J 3 bases, leaving 11 bases between the germline ends. The germline V gene encodes CDR1 SGHAT and CDR2 FQDESV (reference sequence). This CDR3 is CASSYRHLTDTQYF. The DNA for the CDR3 is TGTGCCAGCAGCTACAGACATCTTACAGATACGCAGTATTTT.

The rearrangement uses TRBV7-3 and TRBJ2-4; D gene unclear. Germline CDR1 and CDR2: SGHTA and FQGTGA. Trimming took 8 bases from V and 13 from J, leaving 21 bases between them. The CDR3 sequence is 13 residues long. For the CDR3, the DNA is TGTGCCAGCCGCCTTACCTTTACCTACGTGCAGTACTTC. Amino acids: CASRLTFTYVQYF.

The chain is built from TRBV30 and TRBJ2-7, with 8 bases fitting TRBD1. CDR1 is GTSNPN, CDR2 SVGIG, per germline (reference sequence). The CDR3 consists of 13 residues. Trimming at V came to 4 bases and at J to 6 bases, leaving 8 bases not matched to a gene. The CDR3 spells CAWTRTGPREQYF. The CDR3 region has the DNA TGTGCCTGGACCCGGACAGGGCCACGCGAGCAGTACTTC.

The chain carries TRBV5-5 and TRBJ2-1, with TRBD2 matching 12 bases. Germline V gives CDR1 SGHKS, CDR2 YYEKEE (reference sequence). There are 13 residues in the CDR3. The trim removed 4 bases at V and 9 bases at J, leaving 2 bases unmatched. The CDR3 DNA is TGTGCCAGCAGCACTAGCGGGAGGTCTGAGCAGTTCTTC. It translates to CASSTSGRSEQFF. Supplemented by reference TRBV5-5 and TRBJ2-1, the full variable domain reads DAGVTQSPTHLIKTRGQQVTLRCSPISGHKSVSWYQQVLGQGPQFIFQYYEKEERGRGNFPDRFSARQFPNYSSELNVNALLLGDSALYLCASSTSGRSEQFFGPGTRLTVL.

In its sample, this clonotype was seen a few times. The chain uses TRBV11-1 and TRBJ2-1, with D perhaps being TRBD1 or TRBD2 (5 bases each). Germline V gene data show CDR1 as SGHAT and CDR2 as FQDESV (reference sequence). The CDR3 spans 16 residues. The V end was cut by 0 bases, the J end by 7 bases, with 16 bases between. The CDR3: CASSLASGTRLNEQFF. Here the CDR3 DNA reads TGTGCCAGCAGCTTAGCGTCCGGGACCCGATTAAATGAGCAGTTCTTC. The complete variable domain, with remaining parts taken from reference TRBV11-1 and TRBJ2-1, reads EAEVAQSPRYKITEKSQAVAFWCDPISGHATLYWYRQILGQGPELLVQFQDESVVDDSQLPKDRFSAERLKGVDSTLKIQPAELGDSAMYLCASSLASGTRLNEQFFGPGTRLTVL.

A note on this clonotype: A much larger clone is a single base away; this may be a read error. The rearrangement links TRBV5-1 to TRBJ1-1; the D is unclear. CDR1 is SGHRS, CDR2 YFSETQ, per germline. CDR3 length: 13 residues. V lost 3 bases and J lost 6, with 12 bases in between. The CDR3 bases are TGCGCCAGCAGCTGGAAAGGGTCGGCTGAAGCTTTCTTT. Translated: CASSWKGSAEAFF.

The gene calls are TRBV21-1 and TRBJ2-7; TRBD1, the table's D call, lacks a check against the DNA. TRBV21-1 is a documented pseudogene. This CDR3 has 15 residues. CDR3 protein: CASSSLPDRSYEQYF. In DNA, the CDR3 is TGTGCCAGCAGCAGTCTCCCGGACAGGAGCTACGAGCAGTACTTC.

In its sample, this clonotype was seen a few times. The chain carries TRBV6-2 or TRBV6-3 and TRBJ2-7; 7 nucleotides align to TRBD1. Germline lookup yields CDR1 MNHEY and CDR2 SVGEGT. After removal of 6 bases from V and 7 bases from J, the junction contained 9 bases not matched to a gene. This CDR3 is 13 amino acids long. The CDR3 DNA reads as TGTGCCAGCAGAAAGGACAGGTTGGGGGAGCAGTACTTC. Protein: CASRKDRLGEQYF.

The chain combines TRBV7-2 with TRBJ2-3, with TRBD2 as a possible D gene (6 bases). CDR1 is SGHTA, CDR2 FQGNSA, per germline. Trimming took off 3 bases at V and 1 base at J, with 11 bases between the two ends. The CDR3 is 15 amino acids. The CDR3 protein is CASSFRGWGTDTQYF. In DNA, the CDR3 is TGTGCCAGCAGCTTCCGGGGGTGGGGCACAGATACGCAGTATTTT.

The rearrangement links TRBV5-1 to TRBJ2-7; 10 bases are a match to TRBD2. The CDR3 totals 15 residues. CDR1 is SGHRS and CDR2 is YFSETQ in the germline V gene. Losses at the gene ends were 4 bases for V and 5 bases for J; bases not matched to a gene: 9. The DNA for the CDR3 is TGCGCCAGCAGCGGCCGTACTAGCGGGGCTGACGAGCAGTACTTC. Protein sequence: CASSGRTSGADEQYF.

This clonotype has more than one count but fewer than ten. This chain joins TRBV7-9 and TRBJ2-3; the D is unclear. This CDR3 is built from 15 residues. The V end was cut by 4 bases, the J end by 1 base, with 12 bases between. Germline values: CDR1 SEHNR, CDR2 FQNEAQ (reference sequence). CDR3 residues: CASSSTQFGTDTQYF. The CDR3 coding sequence is TGTGCCAGCAGCTCGACGCAGTTTGGCACAGATACGCAGTATTTT.